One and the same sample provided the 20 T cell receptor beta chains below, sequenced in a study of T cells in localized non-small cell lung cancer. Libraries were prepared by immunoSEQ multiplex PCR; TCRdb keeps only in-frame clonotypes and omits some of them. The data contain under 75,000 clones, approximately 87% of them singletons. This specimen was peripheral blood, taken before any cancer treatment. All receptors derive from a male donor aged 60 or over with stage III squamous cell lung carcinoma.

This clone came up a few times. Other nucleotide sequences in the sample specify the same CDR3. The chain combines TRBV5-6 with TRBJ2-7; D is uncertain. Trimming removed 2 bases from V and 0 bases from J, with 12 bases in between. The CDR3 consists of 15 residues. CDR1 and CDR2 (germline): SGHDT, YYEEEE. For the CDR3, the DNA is TGTGCCAGCAGCTTCAGACTTTCACTCTCCTACGAGCAGTACTTC. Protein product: CASSFRLSLSYEQYF.

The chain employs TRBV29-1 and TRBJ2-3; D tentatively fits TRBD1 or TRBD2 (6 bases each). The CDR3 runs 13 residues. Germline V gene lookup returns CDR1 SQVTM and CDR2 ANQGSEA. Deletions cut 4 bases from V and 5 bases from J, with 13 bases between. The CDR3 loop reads CSVGTGAEDTQYF. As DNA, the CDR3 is TGCAGCGTTGGGACGGGGGCGGAAGATACGCAGTATTTT.

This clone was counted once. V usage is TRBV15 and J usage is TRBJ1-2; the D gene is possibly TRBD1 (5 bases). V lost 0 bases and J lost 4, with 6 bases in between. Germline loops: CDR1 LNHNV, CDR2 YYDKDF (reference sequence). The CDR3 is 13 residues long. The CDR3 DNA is TGTGCCACCAGCAGAGACAGGGTCTATGGCTACACCTTC. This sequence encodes CATSRDRVYGYTF. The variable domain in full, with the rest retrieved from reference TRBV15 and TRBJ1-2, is DAMVIQNPRYQVTQFGKPVTLSCSQTLNHNVMYWYQQKSSQAPKLLFHYYDKDFNNEADTPDNFQSRRPNTSFCFLDIRSPGLGDTAMYLCATSRDRVYGYTFGSGTRLTVV.

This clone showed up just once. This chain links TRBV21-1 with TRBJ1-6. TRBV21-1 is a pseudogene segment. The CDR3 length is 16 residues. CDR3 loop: CASSNPVKAWNSPLHF. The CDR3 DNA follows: TGTGCCAGCAGCAACCCAGTGAAGGCTTGGAATTCACCCCTCCACTTT.

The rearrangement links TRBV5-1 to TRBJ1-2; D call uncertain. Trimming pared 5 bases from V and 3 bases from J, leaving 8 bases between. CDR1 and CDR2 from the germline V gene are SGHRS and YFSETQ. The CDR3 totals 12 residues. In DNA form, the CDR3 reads TGCGCCAGCAGAGGGAGCGACTATGGCTACACCTTC. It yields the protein CASRGSDYGYTF.

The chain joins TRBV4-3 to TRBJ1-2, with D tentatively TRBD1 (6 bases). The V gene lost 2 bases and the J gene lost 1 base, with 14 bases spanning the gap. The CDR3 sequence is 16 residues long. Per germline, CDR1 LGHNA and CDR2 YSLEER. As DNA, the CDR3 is TGCGCCAGCAGCCAAAGCTCGGGGGCGTATAACTATGGCTACACCTTC. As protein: CASSQSSGAYNYGYTF.

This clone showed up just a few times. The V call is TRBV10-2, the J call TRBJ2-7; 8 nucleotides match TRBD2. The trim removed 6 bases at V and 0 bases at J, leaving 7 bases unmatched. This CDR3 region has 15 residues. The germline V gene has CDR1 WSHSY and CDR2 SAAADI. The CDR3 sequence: CASRGAGVSSYEQYF. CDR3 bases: TGCGCCAGCAGGGGAGCGGGGGTAAGCTCCTACGAGCAGTACTTC.

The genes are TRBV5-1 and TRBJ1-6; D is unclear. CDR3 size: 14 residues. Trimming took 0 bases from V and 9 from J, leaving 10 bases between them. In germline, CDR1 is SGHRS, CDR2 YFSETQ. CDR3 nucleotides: TGCGCCAGCAGCTTGGAAGGGAAGAGTTCACCCCTCCACTTT. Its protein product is CASSLEGKSSPLHF.

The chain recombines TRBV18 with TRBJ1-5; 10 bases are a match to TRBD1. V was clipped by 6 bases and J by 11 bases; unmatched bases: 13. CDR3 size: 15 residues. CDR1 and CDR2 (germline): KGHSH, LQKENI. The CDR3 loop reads CASSRAGTGDAAQHF. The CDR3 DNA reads TGTGCCAGCTCCCGGGCCGGGACAGGGGATGCGGCCCAGCATTTT.

CDR3 sequence: CASSPRGITNQPQHF. The CDR3 bases are TGTGCCAGCAGTCCCCGGGGGATTACCAATCAGCCCCAGCATTTT. The genes are TRBV6-1 and TRBJ1-5; D may be TRBD1 (5 bases). The germline gives CDR1 MNHNS, CDR2 SASEGT. Trimming cost V 5 bases and J 3 bases, with 14 bases left between them. CDR3 size: 15 residues.

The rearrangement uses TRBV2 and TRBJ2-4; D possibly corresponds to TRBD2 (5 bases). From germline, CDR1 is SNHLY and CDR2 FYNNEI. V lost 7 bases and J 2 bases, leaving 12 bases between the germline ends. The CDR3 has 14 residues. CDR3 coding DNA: TGTGCCAGCAAACTAGTTATTACCAAAAACATTCAGTACTTC. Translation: CASKLVITKNIQYF.

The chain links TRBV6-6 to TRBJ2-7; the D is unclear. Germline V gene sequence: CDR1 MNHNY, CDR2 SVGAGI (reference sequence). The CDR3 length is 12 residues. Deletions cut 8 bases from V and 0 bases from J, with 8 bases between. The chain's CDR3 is CASGRSSYEQYF. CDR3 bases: TGTGCCAGCGGCCGAAGCTCCTACGAGCAGTACTTC.

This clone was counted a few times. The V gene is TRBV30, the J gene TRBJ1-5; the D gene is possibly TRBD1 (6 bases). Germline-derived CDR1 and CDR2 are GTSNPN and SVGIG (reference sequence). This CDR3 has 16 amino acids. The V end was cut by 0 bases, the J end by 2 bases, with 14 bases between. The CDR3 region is CAWSVGYRDRNQPQHF. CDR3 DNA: TGTGCCTGGAGTGTTGGCTACAGGGACCGCAATCAGCCCCAGCATTTT.

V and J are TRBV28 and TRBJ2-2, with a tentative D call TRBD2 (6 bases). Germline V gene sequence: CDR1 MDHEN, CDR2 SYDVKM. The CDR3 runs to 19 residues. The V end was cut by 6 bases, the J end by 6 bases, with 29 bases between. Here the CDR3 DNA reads TGTGCCAGCAGCCCCTTAAGGTCCGGGAGTCTAAGGGTAGCCGGGGAGCTGTTTTTT. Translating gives CASSPLRSGSLRVAGELFF.

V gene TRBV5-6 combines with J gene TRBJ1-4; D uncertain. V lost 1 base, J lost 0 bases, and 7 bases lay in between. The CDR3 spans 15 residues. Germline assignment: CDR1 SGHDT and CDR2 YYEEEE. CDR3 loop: CASSLTDATNEKLFF. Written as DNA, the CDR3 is TGTGCCAGCAGCTTGACGGATGCAACTAATGAAAAACTGTTTTTT. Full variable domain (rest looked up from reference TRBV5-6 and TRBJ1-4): DAGVTQSPTHLIKTRGQQVTLRCSPKSGHDTVSWYQQALGQGPQFIFQYYEEEERQRGNFPDRFSGHQFPNYSSELNVNALLLGDSALYLCASSLTDATNEKLFFGSGTQLSVL.

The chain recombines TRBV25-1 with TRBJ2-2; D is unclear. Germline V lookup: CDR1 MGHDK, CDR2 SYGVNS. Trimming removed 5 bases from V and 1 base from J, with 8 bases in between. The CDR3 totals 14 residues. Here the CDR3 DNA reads TGTGCCAGCAGTCCCCCCGGGAACACCGGGGAGCTGTTTTTT. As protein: CASSPPGNTGELFF.

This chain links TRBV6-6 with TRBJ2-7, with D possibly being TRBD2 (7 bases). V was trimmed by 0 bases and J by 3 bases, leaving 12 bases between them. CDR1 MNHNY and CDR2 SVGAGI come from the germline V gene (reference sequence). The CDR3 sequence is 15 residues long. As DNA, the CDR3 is TGTGCCAGCAGTTACTCAGGGGGGGACGGCTACGAGCAGTACTTC. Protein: CASSYSGGDGYEQYF.

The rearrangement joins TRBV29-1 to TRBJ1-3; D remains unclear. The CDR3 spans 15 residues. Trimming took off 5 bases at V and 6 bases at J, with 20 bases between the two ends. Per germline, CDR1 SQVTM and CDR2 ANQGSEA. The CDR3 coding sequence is TGCAGCGTTTCTGTGGCCCAGGATGTTGCAAACACCATATATTTT. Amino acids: CSVSVAQDVANTIYF. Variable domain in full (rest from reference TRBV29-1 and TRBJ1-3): SAVISQKPSRDICQRGTSLTIQCQVDSQVTMMFWYRQQPGQSLTLIATANQGSEATYESGFVIDKFPISRPNLTFSTLTVSNMSPEDSSIYLCSVSVAQDVANTIYFGEGSWLTVV.

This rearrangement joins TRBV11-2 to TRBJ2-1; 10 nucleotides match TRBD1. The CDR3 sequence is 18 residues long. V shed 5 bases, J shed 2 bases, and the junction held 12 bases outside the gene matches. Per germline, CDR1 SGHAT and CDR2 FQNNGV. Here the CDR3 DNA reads TGTGCCAGCAGCAAAGGACAGGGGGGGACCCTGGCCTACAATGAGCAGTTCTTC. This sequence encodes CASSKGQGGTLAYNEQFF.

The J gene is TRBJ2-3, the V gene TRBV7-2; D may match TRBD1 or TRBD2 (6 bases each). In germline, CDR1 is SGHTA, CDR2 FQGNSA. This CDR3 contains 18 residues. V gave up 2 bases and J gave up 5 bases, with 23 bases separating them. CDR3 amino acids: CASSLKARGASGGDTQYF. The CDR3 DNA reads TGTGCCAGCAGCTTAAAAGCGAGGGGGGCCAGCGGAGGAGATACGCAGTATTTT.